This T cell receptor (beta chain) was recorded in a study of human T cells and chemical hapten exposure. Findings and limits, study-wide: After DPC sensitization, TCRs above 1 in 1000 frequency showed no change. Expanded TCRs grouped into significantly more large CDR3 similarity clusters than controls produced.

As for this clonotype: The antigen is not known.

During construction of the library, unique molecular identifiers were attached to individual cDNA molecules for quantitative, reproducible TCR counting. TCRdb re-called the RACE reads with MiXCR, one entry per CDR3 protein. The repertoire holds about 190,000 distinct CDR3 sequences, with about 25% as singletons. Regarding time point: patch test 3, about 24 weeks after DPC sensitization. Treatment meaning: therapeutic diphenylcyclopropenone sensitization with weekly scalp DPC. The starting material was whole blood, obtained in connection with sensitization to the hapten diphenylcyclopropenone (DPC). The receptor was isolated from a woman between 40 and 50 years old with alopecia areata. Some clones in this sample may be carry-over from other donors' samples.

The DNA of the CDR3 is TGTGCCAGCAGTTTAGGACAGGGTCGGACTGAAGCTTTCTTT. It specifies CASSLGQGRTEAFF. V usage is TRBV27 and J usage is TRBJ1-1; TRBD1 agrees at 8 bases. The CDR3 has 14 amino acids. J lost 5 bases, V lost 2 bases, and 4 bases had no gene match. The V gene's germline CDR1 is MNHEY and CDR2 SMNVEV (reference sequence).